This TCR beta chain appears in the sequencing data of a study of blood T cell repertoires in COVID-19 (dated by TCRdb to about 2020). Background on the whole study: Samples covering the acute and convalescent phases of COVID-19 were provided by collaborators in the United States, Italy and Spain. The material from the prospective study consisted of cDNA or gDNA derived from T cells, B-cell-depleted T cells, or PBMCs. The dataset comprised deeply sampled blood TCRbeta repertoires from subjects exposed to, actively infected with, or recovered from COVID-19. The repertoires were released in a freely available public database intended as a resource for research on the immune response to SARS-CoV-2. Samples came from the ongoing ImmuneRACE study (first 160 participants) plus 1,254 subjects from 6 global collaborators. The sample metadata nearly always contained a de-identified subject ID, COVID-19 status, age in years and sex. Where available, HLA class I and class II types were taken from metadata supplied by the sample provider and were not determined by assay-based typing.

TCRbeta CDR3 regions were amplified from genomic DNA using the immunoSEQ Assay, a bias-controlled multiplex PCR. Per the source publication's procedure: Within the assay, amplification of reference gene primers was used to estimate how many nucleated cells each sample contained. To quantify the absolute abundance of each unique TCRbeta CDR3 rearrangement, sequence reads were collapsed and filtered. For each sample, productive Simpson clonality was calculated as the square root of Simpson's diversity index across productive rearrangements. Drawn from immuneACCESS, this table holds only the in-frame rearrangements with V and J called that TCRdb kept. Clones are partly lost; checked studies trace under half to an unresolved V gene and leave the rest unexplained. V, J and clone size were drawn from that table, and D and trimming were deduced from the DNA. This sample holds around 280,000 clones; roughly 89% were observed only once. The ten largest clones add up to around 1.7% of the sample.

In the prospective study, participants were roughly 18 to 100 years old, resided in under 30 geographic areas of the United States, and were enrolled through a virtual design. In the prospective study, participants were assigned to cohorts based on the clinical history participants reported in a screening survey and a study questionnaire. Recovered participants in ImmuneRACE Cohort 3 were defined by two consecutive negative NP/OP PCR tests, clearance by a healthcare professional, or resolution of symptoms. Each participant in the prospective study had whole blood, serum and a nasopharyngeal or oropharyngeal swab collected by mobile phlebotomists. Prospective study participants could optionally give additional blood draws and questionnaires over a roughly two-month period. Before DNA extraction, blood samples from the prospective study were shipped at room temperature or frozen. Its CDR3 holds 15 amino acids, cysteine through phenylalanine. Only CDR3 DNA remains: 45 bases, in frame from the first base. CDR1 and CDR2 were assigned from the germline V gene as MDHEN and SYDVKM. Ends trimmed: V by 5 bases, J by 3 bases; bases unmatched to a gene: 7.

A remark on this clone: Its antigen remains unidentified. Per-base quality was not reported, and no clone a single base away is much larger than it.

Study-wide conclusions, independent of this receptor: Clinical and demographic metadata were provided uncurated, with the amount varying by source and participant.

The sequenced material came from PBMCs or T cells enriched from blood (not recorded which). This receptor was obtained from a woman between 40 and 50 years old who had recovered from COVID-19. The sequence links TRBV28 to TRBJ2-7; TRBD2 agrees with 10 junctional bases. The CDR3 protein sequence reads: CASSPTGTSDYEQYF. At the DNA level, the sequence is TGTGCCAGCAGTCCCACCGGGACTAGCGACTACGAGCAGTACTTC.